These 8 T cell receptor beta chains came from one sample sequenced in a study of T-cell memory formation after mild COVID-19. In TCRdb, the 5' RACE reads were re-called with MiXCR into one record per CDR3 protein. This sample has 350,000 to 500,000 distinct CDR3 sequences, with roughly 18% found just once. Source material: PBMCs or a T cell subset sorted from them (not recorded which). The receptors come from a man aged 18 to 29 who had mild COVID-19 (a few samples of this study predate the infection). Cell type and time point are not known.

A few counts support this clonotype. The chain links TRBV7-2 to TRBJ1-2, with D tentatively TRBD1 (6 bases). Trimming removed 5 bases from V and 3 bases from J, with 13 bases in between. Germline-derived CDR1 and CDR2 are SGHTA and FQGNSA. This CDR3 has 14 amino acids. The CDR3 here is CASSPTGRDYGYTF. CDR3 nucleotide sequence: TGTGCCAGCAGCCCAACAGGGAGAGACTATGGCTACACCTTC.

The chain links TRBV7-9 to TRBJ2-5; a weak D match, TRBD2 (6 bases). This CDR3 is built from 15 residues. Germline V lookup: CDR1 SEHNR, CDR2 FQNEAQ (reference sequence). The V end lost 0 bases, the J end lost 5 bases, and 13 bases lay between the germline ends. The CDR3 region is CASSLAEGTPETQYF. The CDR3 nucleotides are TGTGCCAGCAGCTTAGCGGAGGGGACTCCCGAGACCCAGTACTTC.

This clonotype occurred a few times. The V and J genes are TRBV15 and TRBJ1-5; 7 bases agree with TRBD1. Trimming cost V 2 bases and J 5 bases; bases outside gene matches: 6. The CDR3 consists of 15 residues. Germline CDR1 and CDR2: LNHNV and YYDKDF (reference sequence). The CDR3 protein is CATSRSRGTDQPQHF. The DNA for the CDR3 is TGTGCCACCAGCAGAAGTAGGGGGACAGATCAGCCCCAGCATTTT. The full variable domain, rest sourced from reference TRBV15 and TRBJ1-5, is DAMVIQNPRYQVTQFGKPVTLSCSQTLNHNVMYWYQQKSSQAPKLLFHYYDKDFNNEADTPDNFQSRRPNTSFCFLDIRSPGLGDTAMYLCATSRSRGTDQPQHFGDGTRLSIL.

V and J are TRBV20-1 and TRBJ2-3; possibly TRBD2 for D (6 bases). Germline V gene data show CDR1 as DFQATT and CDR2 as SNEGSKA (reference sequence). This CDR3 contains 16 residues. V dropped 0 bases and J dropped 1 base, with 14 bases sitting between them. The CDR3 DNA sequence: TGCAGTGCTAGAGATAGGGGTAGCGGACGCACAGATACGCAGTATTTT. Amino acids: CSARDRGSGRTDTQYF.

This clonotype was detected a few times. In nucleotides, the CDR3 is TGTGCCAGCAAGTGGGAGGGAGGTCCGCAAGAGACCCAGTACTTC. This gives the protein CASKWEGGPQETQYF. The chain carries TRBV27 and TRBJ2-5; 7 bases agree with TRBD2. V lost 7 bases and J lost 2; bases outside the gene matches: 10. CDR3 size: 15 residues. Germline CDR1 reads MNHEY; CDR2 reads SMNVEV (reference sequence).

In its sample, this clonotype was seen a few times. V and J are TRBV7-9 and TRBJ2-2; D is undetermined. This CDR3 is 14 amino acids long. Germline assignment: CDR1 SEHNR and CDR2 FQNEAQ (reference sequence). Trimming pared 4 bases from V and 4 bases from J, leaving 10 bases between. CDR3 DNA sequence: TGTGCCAGCAGCTCGCCTCTAAGCACCGGGGAGCTGTTTTTT. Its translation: CASSSPLSTGELFF.

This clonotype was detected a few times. The chain's CDR3 is CASSRSLTEAFF. CDR3 bases: TGTGCCAGCAGCAGGTCCCTCACTGAAGCTTTCTTT. This chain joins TRBV3-1 and TRBJ1-1, with unresolved D. Trimming removed 5 bases at V and 4 bases at J, with 8 bases between. This CDR3 has 12 amino acids. The germline gives CDR1 LGHDT, CDR2 YNNKEL (reference sequence).

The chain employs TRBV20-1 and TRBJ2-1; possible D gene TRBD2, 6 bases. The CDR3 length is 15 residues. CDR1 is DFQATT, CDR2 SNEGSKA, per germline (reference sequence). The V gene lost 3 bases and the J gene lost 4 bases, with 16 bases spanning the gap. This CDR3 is CSASGGSRLYNEQFF. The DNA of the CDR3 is TGCAGTGCTAGTGGGGGGAGCAGGCTTTACAATGAGCAGTTCTTC.